This entry lists 30 T cell receptor beta chains sequenced from one sample in a study of cytomegalovirus exposure and HLA in healthy donors. The PCR made use of 60 Vbeta and 13 Jbeta primers. Profiled with immunoSEQ multiplex PCR; TCRdb holds only in-frame clones, not every one. The table has 200,000 to 250,000 clones, approximately 78% seen once. The sequencing input was PBMCs. These receptors all stem from a man aged 25-45 years in good health and CMV-seronegative.

The gene calls are TRBV4-3 and TRBJ2-2, with 11 positions matching TRBD1. The CDR3 contains 18 residues. Germline V gives CDR1 LGHNA, CDR2 YSLEER. The ends lost 1 base at V and 6 bases at J; junction bases unmatched: 10. CDR3 loop: CASSQVRGTGGLAGELFF. CDR3 sequence (DNA): TGCGCCAGCAGCCAAGTACGAGGGACAGGGGGTCTCGCCGGGGAGCTGTTTTTT.

The table lists this clone with a count of one. The V call is TRBV19, the J call TRBJ1-5, with D unresolved. Germline CDR1 and CDR2: LNHDA and SQIVND (reference sequence). The CDR3 loop spans 13 amino acids. Trimming shortened V by 4 bases and J by 4 bases, and 8 bases separated the two germline ends. Written as DNA, the CDR3 is TGTGCCAGTAGTAACACAGTTAATCAGCCCCAGCATTTT. Translating it yields CASSNTVNQPQHF. The entire variable domain, with the rest obtained from reference TRBV19 and TRBJ1-5, is as follows: DGGITQSPKYLFRKEGQNVTLSCEQNLNHDAMYWYRQDPGQGLRLIYYSQIVNDFQKGDIAEGYSVSREKKESFPLTVTSAQKNPTAFYLCASSNTVNQPQHFGDGTRLSIL.

The chain couples TRBV10-3 to TRBJ2-7; 7 bases line up with TRBD2. Germline trimming cut 10 bases from V and 3 bases from J; bases unmatched to any gene: 9. This CDR3 has 13 residues. CDR1 ENHRY and CDR2 SYGVKD come from the germline V gene. The CDR3 reads CASSHSGDYEQYF. In DNA, the CDR3 is TGTGCCAGCTCCCACAGCGGGGACTACGAGCAGTACTTC.

This chain links TRBV5-4 with TRBJ1-6; 7 positions agree with TRBD1. This CDR3 is 15 amino acids long. V shed 1 base, J shed 5 bases, and the junction held 3 bases outside the gene matches. The germline V gene has CDR1 SGHNT and CDR2 YYREEE (reference sequence). The CDR3 DNA follows: TGTGCCAGCAGCTTGAAGGGACAGAATAATTCACCCCTCCACTTT. Translating gives CASSLKGQNNSPLHF.

The V gene is TRBV6-5, the J gene TRBJ2-7; 7 bases agree with TRBD1. J gave up 1 base and V 6 bases, and 9 bases lay outside the gene matches. The CDR3 spans 15 residues. Germline V gives CDR1 MNHEY, CDR2 SVGAGI. CDR3 region: CASSRNRGWSYEQYF. CDR3 DNA: TGTGCCAGCAGCCGGAACAGGGGCTGGTCCTACGAGCAGTACTTC.

This clone occurred a few times. The chain recombines TRBV15 with TRBJ2-5, with D hard to call. Judging by the DNA end, TRBJ2-7 fits better; the J call may be wrong. The CDR3 covers 13 residues. The germline V gene encodes CDR1 LNHNV and CDR2 YYDKDF (reference sequence). CDR3 sequence (DNA): TGTGCCACCAGCAGAGCCGCTTCCTACGAGCAGTACTTC. The encoded protein is CATSRAASYEQYF.

The V call is TRBV2, the J call TRBJ2-7; a weak D match, TRBD2 (5 bases). The CDR3 is made up of 13 amino acids. Germline assignment: CDR1 SNHLY and CDR2 FYNNEI. The V gene lost 1 base and the J gene lost 7 bases, with 11 bases spanning the gap. CDR3 region: CASSEENPGEQYF. CDR3 DNA: TGTGCCAGCAGTGAAGAGAACCCGGGGGAGCAGTACTTC.

V gene TRBV10-3 combines with J gene TRBJ2-2, with D perhaps TRBD1 (6 bases). The CDR3 is made up of 13 amino acids. Germline lookup yields CDR1 ENHRY and CDR2 SYGVKD. V lost 11 bases, J lost 3 bases, and 13 bases lay in between. The CDR3 DNA follows: TGTGCCGTACTACACAGGGACACCGGGGAGCTGTTTTTT. It yields the protein CAVLHRDTGELFF.

This clone has more than one count but fewer than ten. V and J are TRBV28 and TRBJ1-2; 9 positions match TRBD1. The V gene's germline CDR1 is MDHEN and CDR2 SYDVKM. The V and J ends lost 6 bases and 8 bases, in that order; junction bases with no gene match: 10. The CDR3 runs to 14 residues. The CDR3 DNA follows: TGTGCCAGCAGGCCCACAGGGGGCGGAAGGGGCTACACCTTC. This codes for CASRPTGGGRGYTF.

This clone was counted once. The genes are TRBV28 and TRBJ1-5, with D tentatively TRBD1 (6 bases). V lost 4 bases and J 4 bases, leaving 14 bases between the germline ends. Germline V gene lookup returns CDR1 MDHEN and CDR2 SYDVKM. This CDR3 is built from 15 residues. The CDR3 loop is CASSSDGRGNQPQHF. In nucleotides, the CDR3 is TGTGCCAGCAGTTCGGACGGGAGGGGGAATCAGCCCCAGCATTTT.

The table lists this clone with a few counts. CDR3 coding DNA: TGCGCCAGCAGGGGGACTAGCGGGGGGCGCCCACAACTTGAGCAGTTCTTC. Translated, it gives CASRGTSGGRPQLEQFF. This sequence joins TRBV10-2 and TRBJ2-1, with 15 bases aligning to TRBD2. Trimming at V came to 6 bases and at J to 9 bases, leaving 12 bases not matched to a gene. Germline loops: CDR1 WSHSY, CDR2 SAAADI. The CDR3 sequence is 17 residues long.

This clone was detected only a few times. This chain joins TRBV28 and TRBJ1-5; TRBD1 is a possible D gene (5 bases). CDR1 and CDR2 from the germline V gene are MDHEN and SYDVKM. This CDR3 spans 17 amino acids. V dropped 5 bases and J dropped 0 bases, with 17 bases sitting between them. CDR3 loop: CASSIQAPKDSNQPQHF. The CDR3 region has the DNA TGTGCCAGCAGTATACAGGCGCCAAAGGATAGCAATCAGCCCCAGCATTTT.

The chain couples TRBV7-9 to TRBJ2-2; TRBD2 matches 13 bases. V dropped 5 bases and J dropped 0; count of bases not matched to a gene: 6. The CDR3 has 18 residues. Germline V gene lookup returns CDR1 SEHNR and CDR2 FQNEAQ (reference sequence). CDR3 in amino acids: CASSPGTSGAANTGELFF. The CDR3 DNA sequence: TGTGCCAGCAGCCCGGGGACTAGCGGGGCCGCGAACACCGGGGAGCTGTTTTTT.

The chain employs TRBV29-1 and TRBJ1-1; D unclear. Trimming pared 0 bases from V and 5 bases from J, leaving 4 bases between. CDR3 length: 11 residues. Germline-derived CDR1 and CDR2 are SQVTM and ANQGSEA. Here the CDR3 DNA reads TGCAGCGTTGAAGAGAGGACTGAAGCTTTCTTT. Translating gives CSVEERTEAFF.

The J gene is TRBJ1-2, the V gene TRBV5-6; 7 bases agree with TRBD1. There are 17 residues in the CDR3. Germline V gene data show CDR1 as SGHDT and CDR2 as YYEEEE. After removal of 2 bases from V and 0 bases from J, the junction contained 10 bases not matched to a gene. CDR3 loop: CASSLTGQWGANYGYTF. DNA of the CDR3: TGTGCCAGCAGCTTAACGGGACAGTGGGGAGCTAACTATGGCTACACCTTC.

The chain carries TRBV4-1 and TRBJ1-4, with 9 bases identical to TRBD1. V shed 2 bases and J 11 bases; nucleotides not matched to a gene: 9. In germline, CDR1 is MGHRA, CDR2 YSYEKL. CDR3 length: 15 residues. The DNA for the CDR3 is TGCGCCAGCAGCCAACCCCGGGACAGGGAAAGGAAACTGTTTTTT. As protein: CASSQPRDRERKLFF.

The chain employs TRBV6-5 and TRBJ1-1; no clear D gene. Trimming took 0 bases from V and 0 from J, leaving 5 bases between them. Germline values: CDR1 MNHEY, CDR2 SVGAGI. The CDR3 has 14 amino acids. The CDR3 sequence is CASSYSALNTEAFF. CDR3 DNA: TGTGCCAGCAGTTACTCGGCCCTGAACACTGAAGCTTTCTTT.

This clone has just one count. V usage is TRBV7-2 and J usage is TRBJ2-7; TRBD1 agrees at 7 bases. Germline V CDR1 and CDR2: SGHTA, FQGNSA. Germline trimming cut 5 bases from V and 6 bases from J; bases unmatched to any gene: 19. The CDR3 contains 17 residues. The CDR3 region is CASSHRRGPRWGPEQYF. The CDR3 coding sequence is TGTGCCAGCAGCCACCGTAGGGGGCCAAGATGGGGCCCCGAGCAGTACTTC.

CDR3 sequence (DNA): TGTGCCAGCAGCCAAGGGCGTCTAGCAGGAGATACGCAGTATTTT. The encoded protein is CASSQGRLAGDTQYF. This chain joins TRBV4-2 and TRBJ2-3, with D possibly matching TRBD2 (5 bases). This CDR3 comprises 15 residues. From germline, CDR1 is LGHNA and CDR2 YNFKEQ. Trimming removed 1 base from V and 5 bases from J, with 13 bases in between.

V is TRBV4-1 and J is TRBJ1-2; TRBD1 matches 7 bases. CDR1 is MGHRA, CDR2 YSYEKL, per germline. V dropped 3 bases and J dropped 13; count of bases not matched to a gene: 20. The CDR3 loop spans 16 amino acids. CDR3 sequence (DNA): TGCGCCAGCAGCCAGGGTCCCACAGGGGAAGTAGGAGGGCTCACCTTC. This gives the protein CASSQGPTGEVGGLTF.

This chain connects TRBV28 to TRBJ2-6; D possibly corresponds to TRBD2 (6 bases). CDR3 length: 16 amino acids. Looked up from germline, CDR1 is MDHEN and CDR2 is SYDVKM. V shed 4 bases and J shed 2 bases, with 12 bases lying between them. The CDR3 DNA reads as TGTGCCAGCAGTTCCCCCTGGGAGGCTGGGGCCAACGTCCTGACTTTC. The encoded protein is CASSSPWEAGANVLTF.

The chain uses TRBV9 and TRBJ2-3, with 10 bases identical to TRBD2. CDR3 length: 17 amino acids. CDR1 and CDR2 from the germline V gene are SGDLS and YYNGEE. V lost 0 bases, J lost 2 bases, and 6 bases stayed unmatched. In DNA, the CDR3 is TGTGCCAGCAGCGTAGATCCTAGCGGGGGCCTCACAGATACGCAGTATTTT. This encodes CASSVDPSGGLTDTQYF. Complete variable domain (other parts from reference TRBV9 and TRBJ2-3): DSGVTQTPKHLITATGQRVTLRCSPRSGDLSVYWYQQSLDQGLQFLIQYYNGEERAKGNILERFSAQQFPDLHSELNLSSLELGDSALYFCASSVDPSGGLTDTQYFGPGTRLTVL.

This chain connects TRBV27 to TRBJ2-7; D perhaps matches TRBD1 (5 bases). Germline V gives CDR1 MNHEY, CDR2 SMNVEV (reference sequence). The V and J ends lost 2 bases and 4 bases respectively, with 12 bases between them. This CDR3 spans 14 amino acids. The CDR3 sequence is CASSLGAGPYEQYF. Here the CDR3 DNA reads TGTGCCAGCAGTTTAGGGGCAGGCCCTTACGAGCAGTACTTC.

The CDR3 nucleotides read TGTGCCAGCAGTCGACAGGGTGTCGTAGAGACCCAGTACTTC. Its translation: CASSRQGVVETQYF. The chain recombines TRBV2 with TRBJ2-5; 7 nucleotides match TRBD1. Germline loops: CDR1 SNHLY, CDR2 FYNNEI. V lost 5 bases, J lost 4 bases, and 7 bases stayed unmatched. The length of the CDR3 is 14 residues.

Here the CDR3 reads CASSQGGGQGIQYF. The CDR3 DNA sequence: TGTGCCAGCAGCCAAGGGGGGGGCCAGGGCATTCAGTACTTC. V usage is TRBV4-2 and J usage is TRBJ2-4, with D tentatively TRBD2 (7 bases). The CDR3 runs 14 residues. Germline V lookup: CDR1 LGHNA, CDR2 YNFKEQ. The V gene lost 1 base and the J gene lost 9 bases, with 13 bases spanning the gap.

In its sample, this clone was seen a few times. V usage is TRBV7-2 and J usage is TRBJ2-5; 8 bases are shared with TRBD2. V was clipped by 11 bases and J by 3 bases; unmatched bases: 17. The germline gives CDR1 SGHTA, CDR2 FQGNSA. The CDR3 runs 16 residues. CDR3 sequence reads: CASKPSGGFLEETQYF. For the CDR3, the DNA is TGTGCCTCCAAGCCCAGCGGGGGCTTTTTGGAAGAGACCCAGTACTTC.

As concerns this clone: Different DNA sequences within this sample yield the same CDR3. The chain joins TRBV9 to TRBJ1-5; perhaps TRBD1 as D (6 bases). The V gene's germline CDR1 is SGDLS and CDR2 YYNGEE. CDR3 size: 17 residues. V shed 0 bases and J shed 1 base, with 14 bases lying between them. CDR3 sequence (DNA): TGTGCCAGCAGCGTAGCTACTAGGGGGTTGAGCAATCAGCCCCAGCATTTT. Translated, it gives CASSVATRGLSNQPQHF.

The chain is built from TRBV29-1 and TRBJ2-3; D call uncertain. V gave up 3 bases and J gave up 3 bases, with 10 bases separating them. Germline CDR1 and CDR2: SQVTM and ANQGSEA. The length of the CDR3 is 13 residues. CDR3 sequence (DNA): TGCAGCGTTGAGGGCAGGCTGACAGATACGCAGTATTTT. Translated: CSVEGRLTDTQYF.

This chain uses TRBV2 with TRBJ2-1, with D possibly being TRBD1 (6 bases). The CDR3 has 15 amino acids. Per germline, CDR1 SNHLY and CDR2 FYNNEI. V lost 6 bases, J lost 0 bases, and 12 bases lay in between. In DNA, the CDR3 is TGTGCCAGCAGGCTGGGGGCCAGCTCCTACAATGAGCAGTTCTTC. Protein sequence: CASRLGASSYNEQFF.

This sequence joins TRBV4-2 and TRBJ2-3; TRBD2 matches 9 bases. The CDR3 runs 18 residues. Unmatched junction bases numbered 14, after V lost 3 bases and J lost 4 bases. Germline V gene sequence: CDR1 LGHNA, CDR2 YNFKEQ. The CDR3 loop reads CASSHQTPGTSSPDTQYF. DNA of the CDR3: TGTGCCAGCAGCCACCAAACCCCCGGGACTAGCTCCCCAGATACGCAGTATTTT.